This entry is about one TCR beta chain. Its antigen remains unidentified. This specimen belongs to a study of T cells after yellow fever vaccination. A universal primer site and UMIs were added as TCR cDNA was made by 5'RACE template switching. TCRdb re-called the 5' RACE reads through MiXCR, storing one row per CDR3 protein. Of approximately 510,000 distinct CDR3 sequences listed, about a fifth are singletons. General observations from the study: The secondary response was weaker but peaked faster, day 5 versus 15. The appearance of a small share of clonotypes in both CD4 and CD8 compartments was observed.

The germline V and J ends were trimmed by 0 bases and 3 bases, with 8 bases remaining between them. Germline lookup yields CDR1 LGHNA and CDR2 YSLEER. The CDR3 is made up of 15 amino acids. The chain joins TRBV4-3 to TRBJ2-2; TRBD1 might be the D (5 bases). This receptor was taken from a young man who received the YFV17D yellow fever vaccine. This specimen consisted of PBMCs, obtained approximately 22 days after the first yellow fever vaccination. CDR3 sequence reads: CASSQESGYTGELFF. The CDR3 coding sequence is TGCGCCAGCAGCCAAGAATCAGGGTACACCGGGGAGCTGTTTTTT.